This T cell receptor beta chain was recovered during a study of regulatory T cells in long-lasting Graves disease. TCR beta libraries were built with iRepertoire HTBI primers and Arm-PCR of CDR3 regions. In TCRdb, the multiplex PCR reads were re-called with MiXCR into one record per CDR3 protein. In the table there are roughly 440,000 distinct CDR3 sequences, roughly 15% of which are singletons. The time point was: newly diagnosed GD, antithyroid drugs for less than 3 months. The authors made the TCR library using RNA they extracted from PBMCs. By American Thyroid Association guidelines, Graves' disease was diagnosed in the cohort. The table lists this clonotype with many counts. Germline lookup yields CDR1 MNHNS and CDR2 SASEGT. The CDR3 is made up of 18 amino acids. Trimming removed 3 bases from V and 2 bases from J, with 17 bases in between. This sample also appeared in a second study, on T cells in Graves' hyperthyroidism and ophthalmopathy. As that report states: Aged 18 to 65, the patients had hyperthyroidism that was newly diagnosed and had lasted under 2 months.

The origin of this receptor is a young woman with Graves disease. Sequencing was performed on peripheral blood mononuclear cells (PBMCs), taken at new diagnosis, from a patient treated with antithyroid drugs. The V and J genes are TRBV6-1 and TRBJ2-6, with D possibly TRBD2 on 6 matching bases. The CDR3 is CASSEFGGIITGANVLTF. The CDR3 region has the DNA TGTGCCAGCAGTGAGTTTGGAGGGATAATCACTGGGGCCAACGTCCTGACTTTC.